The 30 T cell receptor beta chains below were found in one sample sequenced in a study of shared clonotypes between healthy human individuals. In the naive CD8 group, cells lacked CD45RO and were positively selected for CCR7, so terminally differentiated effector memory CD45RA+ cells were left out. Some clones are missing from TCRdb's copy, which holds only in-frame ones; the method was immunoSEQ multiplex PCR. The table includes over 800,000 clones, about 92% detected once. The sequenced sample was naive CD8+ T cells sorted from blood. The receptors come from a man in his thirties or forties in good health.

This clone appeared once. This chain connects TRBV7-9 to TRBJ2-2; 13 nucleotides align to TRBD2. CDR3 length equals 15 residues. The J segment lost 6 bases and the V segment lost 3 bases, leaving 1 base of the junction unmatched. Germline CDR1 SEHNR, CDR2 FQNEAQ (reference sequence). The CDR3: CASSFTSGRAGELFF. As DNA, the CDR3 is TGTGCCAGCAGCTTCACTAGCGGGAGGGCCGGGGAGCTGTTTTTT.

The rearrangement uses TRBV7-6 and TRBJ1-5; no reliable D call. The V gene's germline CDR1 is SGHVS and CDR2 FNYEAQ. This CDR3 contains 15 residues. Deletions cut 3 bases from V and 3 bases from J, with 12 bases between. CDR3 region: CASSLWEGLNQPQHF. Written as DNA, the CDR3 is TGTGCCAGCAGCTTGTGGGAGGGCCTCAATCAGCCCCAGCATTTT.

The chain joins TRBV4-2 to TRBJ1-4; D is undetermined. The CDR3 totals 15 residues. Germline CDR1 LGHNA, CDR2 YNFKEQ. V shed 0 bases and J shed 8 bases, with 13 bases lying between them. CDR3 sequence reads: CASSQEMWQTEKLFF. In DNA form, the CDR3 reads TGTGCCAGCAGCCAAGAAATGTGGCAGACCGAAAAACTGTTTTTT.

The chain joins TRBV7-3 to TRBJ1-2, with TRBD1 matching over 9 bases. The trim removed 4 bases at V and 2 bases at J, leaving 5 bases unmatched. The CDR3 extends over 15 amino acids. Germline CDR1 reads SGHTA; CDR2 reads FQGTGA. The chain's CDR3 is CASSSSGTGNYGYTF. The CDR3 bases are TGTGCCAGCAGCTCCTCCGGGACAGGGAACTATGGCTACACCTTC.

The chain has TRBV7-9 and TRBJ2-2; TRBD1 is a possible D gene (6 bases). Germline V CDR1 and CDR2: SEHNR, FQNEAQ (reference sequence). CDR3 size: 15 residues. V lost 3 bases, J lost 1 base, and 9 bases lay in between. CDR3 residues: CASSLGDMNTGELFF. Here the CDR3 DNA reads TGTGCCAGCAGCTTGGGGGACATGAACACCGGGGAGCTGTTTTTT.

This clone was detected once. The gene calls are TRBV7-6 and TRBJ2-1, with 7 bases that match TRBD2. The V gene's germline CDR1 is SGHVS and CDR2 FNYEAQ. V gave up 1 base and J gave up 7 bases; unmatched junction bases: 10. CDR3 length: 16 residues. CDR3: CASSLGWGEGRNEQFF. The CDR3 DNA is TGTGCCAGCAGCTTAGGATGGGGGGAGGGCCGGAATGAGCAGTTCTTC.

This sequence joins TRBV5-5 and TRBJ2-1, with TRBD1 matching 7 bases. Germline trimming cut 2 bases from V and 1 base from J; bases unmatched to any gene: 3. The CDR3 runs to 15 residues. Per germline, CDR1 SGHKS and CDR2 YYEKEE (reference sequence). The CDR3 sequence is CASSLRTGSYNEQFF. The CDR3 nucleotides read TGTGCCAGCAGCTTAAGGACAGGTTCCTACAATGAGCAGTTCTTC.

The rearrangement joins TRBV28 to TRBJ1-2; 12 positions match TRBD1. The CDR3 extends over 15 amino acids. V lost 5 bases and J lost 4; bases outside the gene matches: 5. Germline CDR1 MDHEN, CDR2 SYDVKM. CDR3 amino acids: CASSEPGQGAYGYTF. For the CDR3, the DNA is TGTGCCAGCAGTGAGCCGGGACAGGGGGCCTATGGCTACACCTTC.

The chain is built from TRBV4-1 and TRBJ2-7, with 7 bases lining up with TRBD1. The V gene end was trimmed by 3 bases and the J gene end by 4 bases; junction bases not matched to a gene: 12. This CDR3 spans 16 amino acids. Germline assignment: CDR1 MGHRA and CDR2 YSYEKL. CDR3 sequence: CASSQEPGQYVYEQYF. CDR3 in DNA: TGCGCCAGCAGCCAGGAACCGGGACAGTATGTGTACGAGCAGTACTTC.

The gene calls are TRBV27 and TRBJ2-7; D is unresolved. V lost 3 bases to trimming and J lost 4 bases, with 13 bases between them. This CDR3 has 14 amino acids. CDR1 and CDR2 from the germline V gene are MNHEY and SMNVEV (reference sequence). The CDR3 sequence: CASSFSRQSYEQYF. For the CDR3, the DNA is TGTGCCAGCAGTTTCAGCCGGCAGAGTTACGAGCAGTACTTC.

The chain joins TRBV25-1 to TRBJ2-3; a weak D match, TRBD2 (6 bases). Germline V lookup: CDR1 MGHDK, CDR2 SYGVNS. V was clipped by 3 bases and J by 5 bases, with 18 bases between them. The CDR3 sequence is 16 residues long. The CDR3 region is CASSETISGSGDTQYF. CDR3 nucleotide sequence: TGTGCCAGCAGTGAGACGATTAGCGGCAGCGGAGATACGCAGTATTTT.

The genes are TRBV7-9 and TRBJ2-1; 10 bases fit TRBD2. V gave up 1 base and J gave up 8 bases; unmatched junction bases: 17. Germline V lookup: CDR1 SEHNR, CDR2 FQNEAQ (reference sequence). CDR3 size: 19 residues. CDR3 amino acids: CASSLVGESGRAVLDEQFF. CDR3 coding DNA: TGTGCCAGCAGCTTAGTTGGTGAGAGCGGGAGGGCCGTTTTGGATGAGCAGTTCTTC.

The chain is built from TRBV27 and TRBJ2-7, with D perhaps TRBD1 (7 bases). Trimming pared 4 bases from V and 0 bases from J, leaving 16 bases between. Germline loops: CDR1 MNHEY, CDR2 SMNVEV (reference sequence). This CDR3 contains 16 residues. The CDR3 is CASSSSGGTRSYEQYF. CDR3 in DNA: TGTGCCAGCAGTTCCTCAGGGGGGACCCGCTCCTACGAGCAGTACTTC.

In its sample, this clone was seen once. The genes are TRBV6-6 and TRBJ2-3, with 10 bases lining up with TRBD2. After removal of 8 bases from V and 6 bases from J, the junction contained 8 bases not matched to a gene. This CDR3 region has 14 residues. Germline lookup yields CDR1 MNHNY and CDR2 SVGAGI (reference sequence). Here the CDR3 reads CASGPSGSWDTQYF. The CDR3 coding sequence is TGTGCCAGCGGCCCTAGCGGGAGTTGGGATACGCAGTATTTT.

This clone was seen just once. The same CDR3 arises from other DNA sequences in this sample as well. The chain links TRBV9 to TRBJ2-5; D is uncertain. V lost 7 bases to trimming and J lost 5 bases, with 3 bases between them. Germline V gene data show CDR1 as SGDLS and CDR2 as YYNGEE. This CDR3 is built from 9 residues. CDR3 sequence (DNA): TGTGCCAGCGGTGAGACCCAGTACTTC. Translated: CASGETQYF.

V and J are TRBV7-8 and TRBJ2-5, with a tentative D call TRBD2 (6 bases). V lost 5 bases and J lost 4, with 26 bases in between. Germline loops: CDR1 SGHVS, CDR2 FQNEAQ. This CDR3 has 18 residues. CDR3 in amino acids: CASSLDPVRLVGPETQYF. The CDR3 bases are TGTGCCAGCAGCCTAGACCCGGTGAGACTAGTCGGACCAGAGACCCAGTACTTC. Full variable domain (remainder filled in from reference TRBV7-8 and TRBJ2-5): GAGVSQSPRYKVAKRGQDVALRCDPISGHVSLFWYQQALGQGPEFLTYFQNEAQLDKSGLPSDRFFAERPEGSVSTLKIQRTQQEDSAVYLCASSLDPVRLVGPETQYFGPGTRLLVL.

The chain links TRBV7-9 to TRBJ2-7; 8 bases align to TRBD1. Germline V lookup: CDR1 SEHNR, CDR2 FQNEAQ (reference sequence). The CDR3 consists of 17 residues. Trimming removed 3 bases from V and 2 bases from J; junction bases left unmatched: 12. As DNA, the CDR3 is TGTGCCAGCAGCTTGTCAGGGGGCTTTAACCTCCCCTACGAGCAGTACTTC. It codes for CASSLSGGFNLPYEQYF.

The genes are TRBV7-9 and TRBJ2-7; the D call may be TRBD1 or TRBD2 (5 bases each). V lost 5 bases and J lost 5, with 16 bases in between. This CDR3 has 14 amino acids. The germline gives CDR1 SEHNR, CDR2 FQNEAQ (reference sequence). The CDR3 sequence is CASSQTGRGDEQYF. The CDR3 DNA reads as TGTGCCAGCAGCCAAACGGGGCGAGGAGACGAGCAGTACTTC. The full variable domain, completed using reference TRBV7-9 and TRBJ2-7, is DTGVSQNPRHKITKRGQNVTFRCDPISEHNRLYWYRQTLGQGPEFLTYFQNEAQLEKSRLLSDRFSAERPKGSFSTLEIQRTEQGDSAMYLCASSQTGRGDEQYFGPGTRLTVT.

This rearrangement joins TRBV27 to TRBJ2-3; 7 bases map to TRBD2. This CDR3 is built from 13 residues. The V gene end was trimmed by 8 bases and the J gene end by 3 bases; junction bases not matched to a gene: 5. CDR1 MNHEY and CDR2 SMNVEV come from the germline V gene (reference sequence). The CDR3 spells CASGRGGTDTQYF. The DNA of the CDR3 is TGTGCCAGCGGGAGGGGAGGGACAGATACGCAGTATTTT.

V is TRBV29-1 and J is TRBJ2-3; 7 nucleotides match TRBD1. V was pared by 2 bases and J by 2 bases, with 4 bases of the junction left unmatched. The germline V gene encodes CDR1 SQVTM and CDR2 ANQGSEA. The CDR3 covers 14 residues. CDR3 amino acids: CSVELGQNTDTQYF. CDR3 sequence (DNA): TGCAGCGTTGAACTGGGACAGAACACAGATACGCAGTATTTT.

The genes are TRBV7-3 and TRBJ2-1; no firm D call. This CDR3 is 14 amino acids long. V lost 2 bases to trimming and J lost 2 bases, with 7 bases between them. CDR1 is SGHTA, CDR2 FQGTGA, per germline. The CDR3 sequence: CASSLGLPYNEQFF. CDR3 in DNA: TGTGCCAGCAGCTTAGGATTGCCCTACAATGAGCAGTTCTTC.

V and J are TRBV5-1 and TRBJ1-2; 7 bases are shared with TRBD1. Germline assignment: CDR1 SGHRS and CDR2 YFSETQ. The CDR3 length is 14 residues. The V and J ends lost 2 bases and 7 bases, in that order; junction bases with no gene match: 8. CDR3 sequence reads: CASSLHEGASGYTF. In DNA form, the CDR3 reads TGCGCCAGCAGCTTACACGAGGGGGCCTCTGGCTACACCTTC.

The chain joins TRBV27 to TRBJ1-5, with 7 bases fitting TRBD1. The J segment lost 4 bases and the V segment lost 4 bases, leaving 4 bases of the junction unmatched. This CDR3 is 14 amino acids long. Germline V lookup: CDR1 MNHEY, CDR2 SMNVEV (reference sequence). Here the CDR3 DNA reads TGTGCCAGCAGTTCCACGACAGGGAATCAGCCCCAGCATTTT. Protein sequence: CASSSTTGNQPQHF.

This chain joins TRBV7-2 and TRBJ2-2, with D perhaps TRBD1 or TRBD2 (6 bases each). This CDR3 spans 17 amino acids. V was trimmed by 5 bases and J by 6 bases, leaving 22 bases between them. CDR1 and CDR2 (germline): SGHTA, FQGNSA. The CDR3 sequence is CASSTPGASRFAGELFF. CDR3 nucleotides: TGTGCCAGCAGCACACCGGGGGCTAGCAGGTTTGCCGGGGAGCTGTTTTTT.

The chain has TRBV5-4 and TRBJ2-1; 12 bases are shared with TRBD1. The CDR3 is 16 residues long. From germline, CDR1 is SGHNT and CDR2 YYREEE (reference sequence). V trimming: 7 bases; J trimming: 10 bases; junction bases outside the gene matches: 15. CDR3 region: CASYKPGQGAIKEQFF. DNA of the CDR3: TGTGCCAGCTATAAACCGGGACAGGGGGCGATTAAGGAGCAGTTCTTC. The entire variable domain, with the rest obtained from reference TRBV5-4 and TRBJ2-1, is as follows: ETGVTQSPTHLIKTRGQQVTLRCSSQSGHNTVSWYQQALGQGPQFIFQYYREEENGRGNFPPRFSGLQFPNYSSELNVNALELDDSALYLCASYKPGQGAIKEQFFGPGTRLTVL.

The chain links TRBV29-1 to TRBJ2-7; TRBD2 matches at 8 bases. The CDR3 spans 20 residues. V lost 7 bases and J lost 2; bases outside the gene matches: 28. CDR1 is SQVTM, CDR2 ANQGSEA, per germline. The chain's CDR3 is CSATDAEGSSGRTRTYEQYF. Here the CDR3 DNA reads TGCAGCGCGACGGACGCCGAAGGCTCTAGCGGGCGGACTAGGACCTACGAGCAGTACTTC.

The chain employs TRBV28 and TRBJ2-2, with 11 bases matching TRBD2. V was pared by 6 bases and J by 3 bases, with 3 bases of the junction left unmatched. CDR3 length: 15 amino acids. Germline V lookup: CDR1 MDHEN, CDR2 SYDVKM. The CDR3 nucleotides read TGTGCCAGCAGCCGACTAGCGGGGTACACCGGGGAGCTGTTTTTT. This translates into CASSRLAGYTGELFF.

The V and J genes are TRBV11-1 and TRBJ1-3; D remains unclear. The CDR3 covers 16 residues. CDR1 SGHAT and CDR2 FQDESV come from the germline V gene (reference sequence). V was trimmed by 4 bases and J by 0 bases, leaving 13 bases between them. The CDR3 loop is CASSSLGLRSGNTIYF. In nucleotides, the CDR3 is TGTGCCAGCAGCTCCCTGGGCCTCCGCTCTGGAAACACCATATATTTT.

CDR3 DNA sequence: TGTGCCAGCAGTTCCAGGACAGTAGTATCATTTTATGGCTACACCTTC. This sequence encodes CASSSRTVVSFYGYTF. The rearrangement uses TRBV6-5 and TRBJ1-2; D might be TRBD1 (6 bases). CDR3 length: 16 amino acids. Germline assignment: CDR1 MNHEY and CDR2 SVGAGI. Trimming left V 4 bases short and J 5 bases short, with 20 bases between.

V and J are TRBV11-2 and TRBJ2-1; D gene ambiguous. Germline V gene sequence: CDR1 SGHAT, CDR2 FQNNGV. The CDR3 has 15 amino acids. V lost 0 bases and J 2 bases, leaving 8 bases between the germline ends. CDR3 in DNA: TGTGCCAGCAGCTTAGAGGATATTACCTACAATGAGCAGTTCTTC. This codes for CASSLEDITYNEQFF.